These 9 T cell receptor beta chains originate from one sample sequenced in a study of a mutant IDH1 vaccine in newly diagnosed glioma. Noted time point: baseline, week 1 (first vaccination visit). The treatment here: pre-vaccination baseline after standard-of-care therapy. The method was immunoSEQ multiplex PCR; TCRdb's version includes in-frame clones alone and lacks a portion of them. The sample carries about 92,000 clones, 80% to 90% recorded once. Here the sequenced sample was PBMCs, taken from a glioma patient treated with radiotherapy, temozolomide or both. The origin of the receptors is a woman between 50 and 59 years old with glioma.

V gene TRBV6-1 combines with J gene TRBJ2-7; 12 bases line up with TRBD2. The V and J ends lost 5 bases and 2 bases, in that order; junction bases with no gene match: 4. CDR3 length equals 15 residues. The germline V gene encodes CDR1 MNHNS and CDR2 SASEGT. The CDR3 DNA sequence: TGTGCCAGCAGTACGACTAGCGGGGGTACCTACGAGCAGTACTTC. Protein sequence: CASSTTSGGTYEQYF.

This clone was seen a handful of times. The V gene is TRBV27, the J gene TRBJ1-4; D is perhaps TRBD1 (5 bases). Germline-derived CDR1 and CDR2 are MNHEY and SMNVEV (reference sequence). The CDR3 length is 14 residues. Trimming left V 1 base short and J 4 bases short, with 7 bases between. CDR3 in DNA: TGTGCCAGCAGTTTATGGGGGGATAATGAAAAACTGTTTTTT. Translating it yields CASSLWGDNEKLFF.

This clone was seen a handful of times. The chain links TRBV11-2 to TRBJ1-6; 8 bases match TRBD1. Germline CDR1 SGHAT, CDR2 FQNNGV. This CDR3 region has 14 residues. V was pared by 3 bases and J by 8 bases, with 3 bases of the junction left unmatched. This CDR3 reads CASSFIRGHSPLHF. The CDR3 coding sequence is TGTGCCAGCAGCTTCATCAGGGGGCATTCACCCCTCCACTTT.

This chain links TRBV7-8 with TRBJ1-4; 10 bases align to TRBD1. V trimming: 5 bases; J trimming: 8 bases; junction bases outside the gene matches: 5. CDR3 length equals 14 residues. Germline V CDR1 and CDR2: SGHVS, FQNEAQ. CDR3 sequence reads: CASSRQGAGEKLFF. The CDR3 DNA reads TGTGCCAGCAGCCGACAGGGGGCGGGGGAAAAACTGTTTTTT.

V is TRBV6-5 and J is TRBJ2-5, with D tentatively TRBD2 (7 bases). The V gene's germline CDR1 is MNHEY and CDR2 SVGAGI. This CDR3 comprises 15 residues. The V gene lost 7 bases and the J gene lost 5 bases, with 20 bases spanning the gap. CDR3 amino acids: CASTVTRGGQETQYF. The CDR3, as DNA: TGTGCCAGCACCGTTACGAGGGGGGGCCAGGAGACCCAGTACTTC.

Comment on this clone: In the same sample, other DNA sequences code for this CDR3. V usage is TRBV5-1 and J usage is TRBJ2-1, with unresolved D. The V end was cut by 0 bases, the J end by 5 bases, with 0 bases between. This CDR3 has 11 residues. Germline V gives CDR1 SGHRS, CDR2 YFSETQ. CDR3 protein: CASSLDNEQFF. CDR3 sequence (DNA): TGCGCCAGCAGCTTGGACAATGAGCAGTTCTTC.

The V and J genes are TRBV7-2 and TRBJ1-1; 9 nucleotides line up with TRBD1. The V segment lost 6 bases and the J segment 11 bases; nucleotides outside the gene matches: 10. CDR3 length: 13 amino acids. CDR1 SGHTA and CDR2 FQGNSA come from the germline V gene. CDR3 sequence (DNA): TGTGCCAGCAGTTACGACAGGGGGTCTGTCGCTTTCTTT. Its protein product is CASSYDRGSVAFF.

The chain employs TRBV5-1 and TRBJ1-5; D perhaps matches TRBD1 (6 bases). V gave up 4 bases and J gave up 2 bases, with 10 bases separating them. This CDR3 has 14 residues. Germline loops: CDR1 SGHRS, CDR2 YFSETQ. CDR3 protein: CASSEDSGNQPQHF. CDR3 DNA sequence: TGCGCCAGCAGCGAGGACAGCGGCAATCAGCCCCAGCATTTT.

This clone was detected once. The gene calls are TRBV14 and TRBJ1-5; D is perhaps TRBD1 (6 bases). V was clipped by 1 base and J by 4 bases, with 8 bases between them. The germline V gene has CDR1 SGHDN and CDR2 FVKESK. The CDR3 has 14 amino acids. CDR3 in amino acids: CASSQGQGNQPQHF. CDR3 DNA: TGTGCCAGCAGCCAAGGCCAGGGGAATCAGCCCCAGCATTTT. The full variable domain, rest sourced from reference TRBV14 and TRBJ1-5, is EAGVTQFPSHSVIEKGQTVTLRCDPISGHDNLYWYRRVMGKEIKFLLHFVKESKQDESGMPNNRFLAERTGGTYSTLKVQPAELEDSGVYFCASSQGQGNQPQHFGDGTRLSIL.